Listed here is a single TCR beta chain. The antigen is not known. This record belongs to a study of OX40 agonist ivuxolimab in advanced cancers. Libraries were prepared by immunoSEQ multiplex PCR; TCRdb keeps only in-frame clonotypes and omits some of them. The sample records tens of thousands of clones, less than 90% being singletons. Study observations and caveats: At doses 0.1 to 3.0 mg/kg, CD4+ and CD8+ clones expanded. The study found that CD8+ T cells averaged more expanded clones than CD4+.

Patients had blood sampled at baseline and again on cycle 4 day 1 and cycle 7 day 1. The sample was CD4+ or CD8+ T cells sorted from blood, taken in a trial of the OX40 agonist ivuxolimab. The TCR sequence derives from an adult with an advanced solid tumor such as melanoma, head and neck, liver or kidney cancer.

This chain's CDR3 is CASSARTGGNQPQHF. The CDR3 DNA is TGCGCCAGCAGTGCTAGGACAGGGGGCAATCAGCCCCAGCATTTT. The genes are TRBV10-2 and TRBJ1-5; 9 bases line up with TRBD1. The CDR3 runs to 15 residues. The germline gives CDR1 WSHSY, CDR2 SAAADI. V lost 4 bases to trimming and J lost 2 bases; unmatched junction nucleotides: 3.